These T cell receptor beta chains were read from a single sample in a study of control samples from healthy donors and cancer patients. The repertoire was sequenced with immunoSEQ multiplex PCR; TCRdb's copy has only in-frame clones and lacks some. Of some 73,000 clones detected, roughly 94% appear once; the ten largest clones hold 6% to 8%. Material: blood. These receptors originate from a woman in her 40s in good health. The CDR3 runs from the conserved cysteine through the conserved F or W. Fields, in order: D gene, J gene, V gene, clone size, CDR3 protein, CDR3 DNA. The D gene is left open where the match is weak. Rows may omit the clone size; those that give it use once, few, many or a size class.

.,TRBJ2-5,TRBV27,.,CASSRTWRQETQYF,TGTGCCAGCAGCCGCACCTGGCGTCAAGAGACCCAGTACTTC
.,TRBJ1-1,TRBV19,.,CASSTPDTMNTEAFF,TGTGCCAGTAGTACCCCGGACACAATGAACACTGAAGCTTTCTTT
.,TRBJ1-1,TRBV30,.,CAWSSGIGGEAFF,TGTGCCTGGAGCTCAGGGATCGGGGGTGAAGCTTTCTTT
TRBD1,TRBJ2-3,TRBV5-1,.,CASSFRQGVADTQYF,TGCGCCAGCAGCTTCCGCCAGGGGGTTGCAGATACGCAGTATTTT
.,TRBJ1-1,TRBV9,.,CASSAAMNTEAFF,TGTGCCAGCAGCGCCGCTATGAACACTGAAGCTTTCTTT
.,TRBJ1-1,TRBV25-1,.,CASSENRMNTEAFF,TGTGCCAGCAGTGAAAACAGGATGAACACTGAAGCTTTCTTT
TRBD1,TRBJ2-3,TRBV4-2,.,CASSQSATGGSADTQYF,TGTGCCAGCAGCCAATCCGCGACAGGGGGGTCCGCAGATACGCAGTATTTT
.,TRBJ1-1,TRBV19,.,CASNGDPGGHFSTQPSTEAFF,TGTGCCAGTAATGGGGACCCCGGTGGCCACTTTTCCACCCAACCCTCCACTGAAGCTTTCTTT
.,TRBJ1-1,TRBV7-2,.,CASSLRSSAFF,TGTGCCAGCAGCTTACGTTCTTCAGCTTTCTTT
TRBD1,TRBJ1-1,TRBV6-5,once,CASSRDRGVNTEAFF,TGTGCCAGCAGTAGGGACAGGGGGGTGAACACTGAAGCTTTCTTT
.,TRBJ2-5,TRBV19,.,CASSMVTEETQYF,TGTGCCAGTAGTATGGTGACGGAGGAGACCCAGTACTTC
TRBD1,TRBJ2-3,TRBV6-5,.,CASGRTGEGDTQYF,TGTGCCAGCGGGAGGACAGGGGAGGGGGATACGCAGTATTTT
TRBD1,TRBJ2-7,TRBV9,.,CASSVSGQGVYEQYF,TGTGCCAGCAGCGTTTCGGGACAGGGAGTGTACGAGCAGTACTTC
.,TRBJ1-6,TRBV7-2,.,CASSVNPGHGNSPLHF,TGTGCCAGCAGCGTAAATCCGGGACACGGAAATTCACCCCTCCACTTT
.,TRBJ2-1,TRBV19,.,CASSYPTPRDGAYNEQFF,TGTGCCAGTTCCTATCCCACGCCCCGGGATGGAGCCTACAATGAGCAGTTCTTC
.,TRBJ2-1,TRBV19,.,CASSILAEQFF,TGTGCCAGTAGTATTCTGGCAGAGCAGTTCTTC
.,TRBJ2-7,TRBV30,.,CACPKDTLSYEQYF,TGTGCCTGCCCAAAGGACACCCTCTCCTACGAGCAGTACTTC
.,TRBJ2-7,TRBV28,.,CASSSHTSYEQYF,TGTGCCAGCAGTTCCCACACCTCCTACGAGCAGTACTTC
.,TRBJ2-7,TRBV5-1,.,CASSLGTGEAQYF,TGCGCCAGCAGCTTGGGAACAGGGGAGGCGCAGTACTTC
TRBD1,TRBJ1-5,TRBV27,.,CASSPHRGMEPQHF,TGTGCCAGCAGCCCTCACAGGGGCATGGAGCCCCAGCATTTT
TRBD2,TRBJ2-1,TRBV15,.,CATSSPPGGGAYNEQFF,TGTGCCACCAGCAGCCCCCCGGGCGGGGGGGCCTACAATGAGCAGTTCTTC
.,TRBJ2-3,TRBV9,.,CASSVKGGRTDTQYF,TGTGCCAGCAGCGTAAAAGGCGGGCGCACAGATACGCAGTATTTT
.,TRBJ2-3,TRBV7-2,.,CASSFRDLSTDTQYF,TGTGCCAGCAGCTTTAGGGACTTGTCCACAGATACGCAGTATTTT
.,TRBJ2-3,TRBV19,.,CASSIRGRSTDTQYF,TGTGCCAGTAGTATAAGGGGCAGAAGCACAGATACGCAGTATTTT
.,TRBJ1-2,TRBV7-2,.,CASRHPGLEANYGYTF,TGTGCCAGCAGACATCCGGGACTGGAAGCTAACTATGGCTACACCTTC
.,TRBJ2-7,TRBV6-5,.,CASSYSREAYEQYF,TGTGCCAGCAGTTACTCGAGAGAGGCCTACGAGCAGTACTTC
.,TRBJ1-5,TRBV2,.,CASTGGSNQPQHF,TGTGCCAGCACAGGCGGAAGCAATCAGCCCCAGCATTTT
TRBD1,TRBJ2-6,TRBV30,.,CAWSGGGISSGANVLTF,TGTGCCTGGAGTGGAGGGGGCATCAGCTCTGGGGCCAACGTCCTGACTTTC
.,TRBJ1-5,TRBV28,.,CASSLWAQPQHF,TGTGCCAGCAGTTTATGGGCTCAGCCCCAGCATTTT
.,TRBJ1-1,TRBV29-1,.,CSVARRPDYTEAFF,TGCAGCGTTGCCCGCCGTCCGGACTACACTGAAGCTTTCTTT
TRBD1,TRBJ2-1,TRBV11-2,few,CASSRWTGVRFF,TGTGCCAGCAGCCGCTGGACAGGGGTTCGGTTCTTC
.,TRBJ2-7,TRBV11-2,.,CASSLVPGYEQYF,TGTGCCAGCAGCTTAGTCCCCGGCTACGAGCAGTACTTC
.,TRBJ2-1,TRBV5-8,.,CASSLSGPYNEQFF,TGTGCCAGCAGCTTGTCAGGTCCCTACAATGAGCAGTTCTTC
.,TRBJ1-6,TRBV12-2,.,CASRLVGRNSPLHF,TGTGCAAGTCGCTTAGTAGGGCGTAATTCACCCCTCCACTTT
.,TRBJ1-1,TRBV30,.,CAWSVLGGTEAFF,TGTGCCTGGAGTGTGTTAGGGGGAACTGAAGCTTTCTTT
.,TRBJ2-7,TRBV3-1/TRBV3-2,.,CASSQDLDEQYF,TGTGCCAGCAGCCAAGATTTGGACGAGCAGTACTTC